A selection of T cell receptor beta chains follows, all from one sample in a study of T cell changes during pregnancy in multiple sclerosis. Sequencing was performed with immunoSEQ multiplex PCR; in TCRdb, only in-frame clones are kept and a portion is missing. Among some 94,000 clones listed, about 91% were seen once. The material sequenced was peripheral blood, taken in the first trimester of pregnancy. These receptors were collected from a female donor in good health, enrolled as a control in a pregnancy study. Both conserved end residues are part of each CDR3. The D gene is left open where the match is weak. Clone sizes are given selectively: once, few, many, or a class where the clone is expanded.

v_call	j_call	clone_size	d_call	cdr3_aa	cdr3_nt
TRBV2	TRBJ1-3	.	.	CASGTRGAGNTIYF	TGTGCCAGCGGGACTAGGGGCGCTGGAAACACCATATATTTT
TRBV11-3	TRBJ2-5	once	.	CASSRGGLETQYF	TGTGCCAGCAGCCGTGGGGGGTTGGAGACCCAGTACTTC
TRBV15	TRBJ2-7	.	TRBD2	CATSRKAGGPYEQYF	TGTGCCACCAGCAGGAAAGCGGGGGGACCCTACGAGCAGTACTTC
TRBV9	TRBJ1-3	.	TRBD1	CASSGGTGRNTIYF	TGTGCCAGCAGCGGGGGGACAGGGAGGAACACCATATATTTT
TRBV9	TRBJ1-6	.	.	CASSSHGASPLHF	TGTGCCAGCAGCTCCCATGGGGCATCACCCCTCCACTTT
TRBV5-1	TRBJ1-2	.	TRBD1	CASSLVDRGIANYGYTF	TGCGCCAGCAGCTTGGTTGACAGGGGGATAGCTAACTATGGCTACACCTTC
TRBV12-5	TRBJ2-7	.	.	CASGPRAGSYEQYF	TGTGCTAGTGGTCCACGAGCGGGCTCCTACGAGCAGTACTTC
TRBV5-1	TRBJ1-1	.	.	CASSLVGRGGEAFF	TGCGCCAGCAGCTTGGTAGGCCGTGGGGGGGAAGCTTTCTTT
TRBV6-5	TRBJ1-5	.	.	CATGVWGNQPQHF	TGTGCCACGGGGGTATGGGGTAATCAGCCCCAGCATTTT
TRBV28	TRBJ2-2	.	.	CASIAQSTGELFF	TGTGCCAGCATAGCCCAATCCACCGGGGAGCTGTTTTTT
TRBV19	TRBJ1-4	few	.	CASSPSGSNEKLFF	TGTGCCAGTAGTCCCTCGGGGAGTAATGAAAAACTGTTTTTT
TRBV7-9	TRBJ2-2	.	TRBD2	CASSPSGSGVRGELFF	TGTGCCAGCAGCCCCTCGGGTAGCGGGGTCCGCGGGGAGCTGTTTTTT
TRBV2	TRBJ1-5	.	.	CASSFGDTKPQHF	TGTGCCAGCAGTTTCGGGGACACGAAGCCCCAGCATTTT
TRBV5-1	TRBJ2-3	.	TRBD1	CASSSSRDRSYTDTQYF	TGCGCCAGCAGCTCCAGCAGGGACAGATCTTACACAGATACGCAGTATTTT
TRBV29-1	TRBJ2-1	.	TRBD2	CSTAGGIYNEQFF	TGCAGCACCGCGGGGGGTATTTACAATGAGCAGTTCTTC
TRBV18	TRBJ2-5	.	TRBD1	CASSPRTGWRETQYF	TGTGCCAGCTCACCAAGGACAGGGTGGCGAGAGACCCAGTACTTC
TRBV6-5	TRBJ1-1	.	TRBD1	CASSSETGLTEAFF	TGTGCCAGCAGTTCCGAGACAGGGCTCACTGAAGCTTTCTTT
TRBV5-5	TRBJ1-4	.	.	CASSFWRATNEKLFF	TGTGCCAGCAGCTTCTGGAGAGCAACTAATGAAAAACTGTTTTTT
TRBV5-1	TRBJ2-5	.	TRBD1	CASSSRDRSVGTQYF	TGCGCCAGCAGCTCGAGGGACAGATCCGTTGGGACCCAGTACTTC
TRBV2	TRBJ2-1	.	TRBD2	CASSVERGAYNEQFF	TGTGCCAGCAGTGTTGAGCGGGGGGCCTACAATGAGCAGTTCTTC
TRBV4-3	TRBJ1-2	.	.	CASSPTVSGDYGYTF	TGCGCCAGCAGTCCAACGGTTTCAGGGGACTATGGCTACACCTTC
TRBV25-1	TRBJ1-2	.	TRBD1	CASSVRGAGQGFGYTF	TGTGCCAGCAGTGTCCGAGGGGCGGGACAGGGTTTCGGCTACACCTTC
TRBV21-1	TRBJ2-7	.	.	CASSKVKWGSSSYEQYF	TGTGCCAGCAGCAAAGTTAAGTGGGGCTCGAGCTCCTACGAGCAGTACTTC
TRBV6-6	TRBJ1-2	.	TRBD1	CASSPGGIFGYTF	TGTGCCAGCAGCCCAGGGGGCATATTCGGCTACACCTTC